This TCR beta chain was profiled in a study of cytomegalovirus exposure and HLA in healthy donors. Study-level information: The same platform was used for the 100 to 150 validation repertoires and the roughly 720 first-cohort repertoires, a later analysis reported.

On this clone: The antigen is not known.

Per germline, CDR1 KGHSH and CDR2 LQKENI. V dropped 3 bases and J dropped 7 bases, with 10 bases sitting between them. CDR3 size: 14 residues. Profiled with immunoSEQ multiplex PCR; TCRdb holds only in-frame clones, not every one. The sample yields about 62,000 clones, around 93% seen once. Overall study results and limits: Many donors shared some public TCRs, even though most TCR sequences were rare. The tendency of first-cohort TCR clusters to co-occur in the 130 or so validation repertoires was identified by a subsequent analysis.

What was sequenced was PBMCs. The J gene is TRBJ1-6, the V gene TRBV18, with D possibly matching TRBD1 (6 bases). This clonotype was obtained from a woman aged 18-29 years in good health and CMV-seropositive. The CDR3 protein is CASSPRDINSPLHF. The CDR3 DNA is TGTGCCAGCTCACCCCGGGACATAAATTCACCCCTCCACTTT.